The 3 T cell receptor beta chains presented below share a single source sample, sequenced in a study of beta chain features in type 1 diabetes. The study's findings and limits: In all four CD4+ subsets, TCRB CDR3 length was significantly, moderately reduced in type 1 diabetes.

These receptors lack a known antigen. Reverse transcribing all isolated RNA meant expressed TCRB transcripts were sequenced. Repertoires were generated with immunoSEQ multiplex PCR, while TCRdb's copy carries only in-frame clones and drops some. The sample has 600,000 to 750,000 clones, roughly 12% seen once; the top ten hold roughly 0.11%. Sequences were obtained from naive CD4+ T cells from blood. The receptors were sampled from a man aged 25 to 40 with type 1 diabetes.

V gene TRBV14 combines with J gene TRBJ2-5; unclear D gene. The V end lost 0 bases, the J end lost 4 bases, and 21 bases lay between the germline ends. The CDR3 loop spans 18 amino acids. Germline loops: CDR1 SGHDN, CDR2 FVKESK. CDR3 nucleotide sequence: TGTGCCAGCAGCCAAGATGTAGGGTCCACGAACGGCCGAGAGACCCAGTACTTC. Its translation: CASSQDVGSTNGRETQYF.

The rearrangement joins TRBV11-3 to TRBJ2-1, with TRBD2 identical over 12 bases. Looked up from germline, CDR1 is SGHNT and CDR2 is YENEEA. Losses at the gene ends were 5 bases for V and 3 bases for J; bases not matched to a gene: 5. The CDR3 sequence is 16 residues long. CDR3 in amino acids: CASSPGTSGLYNEQFF. CDR3 nucleotide sequence: TGTGCCAGCAGCCCAGGGACTAGCGGGCTCTACAATGAGCAGTTCTTC. Supplemented by reference TRBV11-3 and TRBJ2-1, the full variable domain reads EAGVVQSPRYKIIEKKQPVAFWCNPISGHNTLYWYLQNLGQGPELLIRYENEEAVDDSQLPKDRFSAERLKGVDSTLKIQPAELGDSAVYLCASSPGTSGLYNEQFFGPGTRLTVL.

The chain couples TRBV28 to TRBJ2-4; D gene unclear. V was pared by 2 bases and J by 2 bases, with 16 bases between. Germline CDR1 reads MDHEN; CDR2 reads SYDVKM. The CDR3 length is 17 residues. CDR3 protein: CASSLPFLQLSKNIQYF. As DNA, the CDR3 is TGTGCCAGCAGTTTACCCTTTCTACAGCTATCCAAAAACATTCAGTACTTC. The full variable domain, in which reference TRBV28 and TRBJ2-4 provide the parts outside the CDR3, is DVKVTQSSRYLVKRTGEKVFLECVQDMDHENMFWYRQDPGLGLRLIYFSYDVKMKEKGDIPEGYSVSREKKERFSLILESASTNQTSMYLCASSLPFLQLSKNIQYFGAGTRLSVL.